This T cell receptor beta chain was identified during a study of beta chain features in type 1 diabetes. Broader study findings: All four CD4+ subsets from Type 1 diabetes patients carried moderately but significantly shorter TCRB CDR3s.

V gave up 4 bases and J gave up 6 bases; unmatched junction bases: 7. The CDR3 length is 14 residues. Germline V gene sequence: CDR1 SGHRS, CDR2 YFSETQ. On this clone: Antigen specificity is unknown.

The entirety of the isolated RNA underwent reverse transcription, so expressed TCRB transcripts were sequenced. Profiling relied on immunoSEQ multiplex PCR, and the TCRdb table lists in-frame clones only, not all of them. Seen here are 95,000 to 150,000 clones, around 15% observed once, and the top ten hold about 2.5%. This TCR was sampled from a man aged 25 to 40 with type 1 diabetes. The genes are TRBV5-1 and TRBJ2-1, with TRBD1 matching 7 bases. Sequencing used central memory CD4+ T cells from blood. The CDR3 reads CASSPWTGSNEQFF. The CDR3 DNA is TGCGCCAGCAGCCCTTGGACAGGCTCCAATGAGCAGTTCTTC.